This entry lists 11 T cell receptor beta chains sequenced from one sample in a study of patients and donors after allogeneic stem cell transplantation. TCRdb ran MiXCR on the RT-PCR reads and lists one entry per CDR3 protein. Among approximately 17,000 distinct CDR3 sequences listed, approximately 25% were seen once. The source material was blood, either unsorted or a sorted T cell fraction (not recorded which). The receptors derive from a human donor who was either an allogeneic HSCT recipient or a stem cell or donor lymphocyte infusion donor (not recorded which). It is not recorded whose cells these are; they may come from a transplant donor.

There are a few counts of this clonotype. V usage is TRBV28 and J usage is TRBJ1-5; D remains unclear. Germline values: CDR1 MDHEN, CDR2 SYDVKM. Between the trimmed V and J ends, which lost 0 bases and 6 bases, there was a span of 18 bases. This CDR3 spans 17 amino acids. CDR3 sequence: CASSLWDYPHEGQPQHF. CDR3 in DNA: TGTGCCAGCAGTTTATGGGACTATCCCCACGAGGGTCAGCCCCAGCATTTT.

The chain has TRBV9 and TRBJ1-6; D uncertain. V was trimmed by 0 bases and J by 7 bases, leaving 11 bases between them. The CDR3 covers 15 residues. The germline gives CDR1 SGDLS, CDR2 YYNGEE. Here the CDR3 reads CASSVATNLNSPLHF. The CDR3 region has the DNA TGTGCCAGCAGCGTAGCTACGAACTTGAATTCACCCCTCCACTTT.

V and J are TRBV18 and TRBJ1-2, with 7 bases fitting TRBD1. The CDR3 spans 14 residues. V lost 3 bases, J lost 4 bases, and 5 bases stayed unmatched. Per germline, CDR1 KGHSH and CDR2 LQKENI. The CDR3, as DNA: TGTGCCAGCTCACCTTACAACAGGGGCTATGGCTACACCTTC. Its protein product is CASSPYNRGYGYTF.

The chain joins TRBV7-8 to TRBJ1-1; 8 bases map to TRBD1. Germline trimming cut 5 bases from V and 4 bases from J; bases unmatched to any gene: 6. The CDR3 length is 14 residues. CDR1 and CDR2 from the germline V gene are SGHVS and FQNEAQ. In DNA form, the CDR3 reads TGTGCCAGCAGCCCAACAGGGGGACTCACTGAAGCTTTCTTT. Translating gives CASSPTGGLTEAFF. Looking up the rest from reference TRBV7-8 and TRBJ1-1 gives the full variable domain: GAGVSQSPRYKVAKRGQDVALRCDPISGHVSLFWYQQALGQGPEFLTYFQNEAQLDKSGLPSDRFFAERPEGSVSTLKIQRTQQEDSAVYLCASSPTGGLTEAFFGQGTRLTVV.

A few counts support this clonotype. The CDR3 nucleotides read TGTGCCAGCAGCCTCTCGCCCGGACAGGGTTCAGATACGCAGTATTTT. Protein sequence: CASSLSPGQGSDTQYF. The J gene is TRBJ2-3, the V gene TRBV7-6; 8 nucleotides match TRBD1. The V and J ends lost 5 bases and 4 bases, in that order; junction bases with no gene match: 11. The CDR3 consists of 16 residues. Looked up from germline, CDR1 is SGHVS and CDR2 is FNYEAQ.

This clonotype was seen a few times. The V gene is TRBV5-1, the J gene TRBJ1-2; 7 bases map to TRBD1. Per germline, CDR1 SGHRS and CDR2 YFSETQ. This CDR3 region has 17 residues. V gave up 5 bases and J gave up 2 bases; unmatched junction bases: 15. In nucleotides, the CDR3 is TGCGCCAGCAGTCGACTCCGGGACAGCCAATTCAACTATGGCTACACCTTC. Translating gives CASSRLRDSQFNYGYTF.

This clonotype was counted only a few times. This chain links TRBV4-1 with TRBJ1-1, with a possible D match to TRBD1 (5 bases). The CDR3 loop spans 14 amino acids. Germline CDR1 is MGHRA and CDR2 is YSYEKL. Trimming stripped 1 base from V and 5 bases from J, with 11 bases between. In nucleotides, the CDR3 is TGCGCCAGCAGCCAAGGCAGGGATTGGACTGAAGCTTTCTTT. Translated: CASSQGRDWTEAFF.

V is TRBV20-1 and J is TRBJ1-1; D unclear. Trimming removed 3 bases at V and 3 bases at J, with 8 bases between. The CDR3 runs 12 residues. CDR1 is DFQATT and CDR2 is SNEGSKA in the germline V gene (reference sequence). The CDR3 protein is CSARDGYTEAFF. In DNA form, the CDR3 reads TGCAGTGCTAGGGACGGCTACACTGAAGCTTTCTTT.

The chain combines TRBV27 with TRBJ1-2, with 7 bases identical to TRBD1. The CDR3 contains 17 residues. Germline V lookup: CDR1 MNHEY, CDR2 SMNVEV (reference sequence). V trimming: 5 bases; J trimming: 3 bases; junction bases outside the gene matches: 15. The CDR3 loop is CASSPRGTAQVDYGYTF. As DNA, the CDR3 is TGTGCCAGCAGTCCCCGGGGGACAGCCCAGGTCGACTATGGCTACACCTTC.

The rearrangement joins TRBV7-3 to TRBJ2-1, with TRBD2 as a possible D gene (5 bases). Germline CDR1 is SGHTA and CDR2 is FQGTGA. Deletions cut 4 bases from V and 9 bases from J, with 10 bases between. There are 12 residues in the CDR3. CDR3: CASSSLGSEQFF. As DNA, the CDR3 is TGTGCCAGCAGCTCGCTTGGGAGTGAGCAGTTCTTC.

The gene calls are TRBV28 and TRBJ1-5; 8 nucleotides line up with TRBD1. Germline V gene lookup returns CDR1 MDHEN and CDR2 SYDVKM. There are 15 residues in the CDR3. Unmatched junction bases numbered 9, after V lost 3 bases and J lost 8 bases. CDR3 region: CASSFSWTGPEPQHF. The CDR3 nucleotides read TGTGCCAGCAGTTTCTCGTGGACAGGGCCGGAGCCCCAGCATTTT.